This TCR beta chain stems from a study of T cells in women clearing cervical HPV infection. Study-level background: Controls' single incident HPV16 infection cleared within 12 months without precancer. Controls gave blood once infection was undetectable; cases at lesion identification. Study observations and caveats: CIN3+ cases had significantly higher TCR repertoire richness than controls, but evenness did not differ.

About this clone itself: Its cognate antigen is unknown.

Produced via immunoSEQ multiplex PCR; TCRdb's table is partial and in-frame only. Its table lists under 40,000 clones. All participants had a single incident cervical HPV16 infection, and prevalent HPV16 infections were excluded. Sample: blood buffy coat. The TCR comes from a woman aged 18 to 75 with a cervical HPV16 infection that either progressed to CIN3+ or cleared (not recorded which).

The covered CDR3 bases are TGCAGTGCGGCCGGACACTCCTACAATGAG. Its protein is CSAAGHSYNE. The CDR3, in full, reads CSAAGHSYNEQFF. The gene calls are TRBV20-1 and TRBJ2-1, with a weak D call TRBD1 (5 bases). The read falls 3 residues short of the CDR3 end, and the missing part is taken from the germline J gene. CDR1 DFQATT and CDR2 SNEGSKA come from the germline V gene (reference sequence). This CDR3 has 13 residues. V lost 6 bases and J 0 bases, leaving 9 bases between the germline ends.